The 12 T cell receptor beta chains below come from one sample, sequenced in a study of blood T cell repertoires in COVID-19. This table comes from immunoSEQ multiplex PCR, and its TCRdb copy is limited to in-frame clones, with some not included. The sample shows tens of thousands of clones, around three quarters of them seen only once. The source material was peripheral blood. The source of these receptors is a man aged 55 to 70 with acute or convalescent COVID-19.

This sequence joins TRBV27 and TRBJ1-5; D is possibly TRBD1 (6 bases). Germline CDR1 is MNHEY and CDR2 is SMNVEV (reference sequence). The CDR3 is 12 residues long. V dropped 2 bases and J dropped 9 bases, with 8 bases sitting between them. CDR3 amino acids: CASSLRGGPQHF. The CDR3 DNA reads TGTGCCAGCAGTTTAAGGGGGGGGCCCCAGCATTTT.

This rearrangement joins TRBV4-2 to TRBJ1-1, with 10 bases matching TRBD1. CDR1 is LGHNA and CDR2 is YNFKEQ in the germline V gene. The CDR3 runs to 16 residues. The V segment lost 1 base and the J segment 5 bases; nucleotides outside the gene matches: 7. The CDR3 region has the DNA TGTGCCAGCAGCCAAGGTCCGGGACAGGGGAGTACTGAAGCTTTCTTT. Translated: CASSQGPGQGSTEAFF.

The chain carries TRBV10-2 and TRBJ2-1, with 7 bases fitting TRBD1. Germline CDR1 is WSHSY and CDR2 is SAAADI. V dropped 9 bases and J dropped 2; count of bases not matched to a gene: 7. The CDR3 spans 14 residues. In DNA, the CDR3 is TGCGCCAGTAAGAGGGACAGCGCCTACAATGAGCAGTTCTTC. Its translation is CASKRDSAYNEQFF.

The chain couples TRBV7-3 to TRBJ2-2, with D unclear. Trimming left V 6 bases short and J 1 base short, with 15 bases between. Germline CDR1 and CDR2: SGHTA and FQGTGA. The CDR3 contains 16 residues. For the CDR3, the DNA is TGTGCCAGCAGTAAGGAGTGGGTAGAGAACACCGGGGAGCTGTTTTTT. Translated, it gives CASSKEWVENTGELFF.

The CDR3 coding sequence is TGCGCCAGCAGCTATTTCGCGGGCATCCGGGAGACCCAGTACTTC. Its translation is CASSYFAGIRETQYF. The gene calls are TRBV5-1 and TRBJ2-5, with D tentatively TRBD2 (5 bases). The V gene's germline CDR1 is SGHRS and CDR2 YFSETQ. This CDR3 comprises 15 residues. V lost 3 bases to trimming and J lost 5 bases, with 17 bases between them.

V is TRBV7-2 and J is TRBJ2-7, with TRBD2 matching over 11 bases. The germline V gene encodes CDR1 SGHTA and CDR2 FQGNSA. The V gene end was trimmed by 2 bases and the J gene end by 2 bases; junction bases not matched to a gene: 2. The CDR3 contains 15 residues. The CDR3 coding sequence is TGTGCCAGCAGCTTACTAGCGGGGGGTCCCTACGAGCAGTACTTC. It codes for CASSLLAGGPYEQYF.

CDR3 loop: CASSLFAGAEYGYTF. CDR3 coding DNA: TGTGCCAGCAGTTTATTCGCAGGGGCTGAGTATGGCTACACCTTC. The chain uses TRBV28 and TRBJ1-2, with D perhaps TRBD1 (6 bases). Looked up from germline, CDR1 is MDHEN and CDR2 is SYDVKM. V dropped 1 base and J dropped 5 bases, with 14 bases sitting between them. The CDR3 consists of 15 residues.

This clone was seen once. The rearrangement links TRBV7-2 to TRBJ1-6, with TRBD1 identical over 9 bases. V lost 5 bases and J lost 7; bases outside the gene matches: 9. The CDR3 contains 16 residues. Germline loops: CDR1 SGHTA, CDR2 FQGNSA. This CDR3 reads CASSVSTGGGNSPLHF. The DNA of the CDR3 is TGTGCCAGCAGCGTTTCGACAGGGGGAGGCAATTCACCCCTCCACTTT.

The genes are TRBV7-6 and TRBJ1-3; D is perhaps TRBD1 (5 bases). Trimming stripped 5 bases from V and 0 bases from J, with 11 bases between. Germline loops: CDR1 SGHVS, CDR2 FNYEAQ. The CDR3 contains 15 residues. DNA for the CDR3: TGTGCCAGCAGCAAACAGGAGAACTCTGGAAACACCATATATTTT. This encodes CASSKQENSGNTIYF. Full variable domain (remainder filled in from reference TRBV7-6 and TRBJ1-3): GAGVSQSPRYKVTKRGQDVALRCDPISGHVSLYWYRQALGQGPEFLTYFNYEAQQDKSGLPNDRFSAERPEGSISTLTIQRTEQRDSAMYRCASSKQENSGNTIYFGEGSWLTVV.

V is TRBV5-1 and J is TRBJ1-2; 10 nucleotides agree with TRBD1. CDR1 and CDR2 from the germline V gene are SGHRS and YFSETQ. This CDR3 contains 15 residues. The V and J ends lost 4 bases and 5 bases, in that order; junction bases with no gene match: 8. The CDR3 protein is CASSPGWGQGYGYTF. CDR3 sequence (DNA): TGCGCCAGCAGCCCCGGATGGGGACAGGGGTATGGCTACACCTTC.

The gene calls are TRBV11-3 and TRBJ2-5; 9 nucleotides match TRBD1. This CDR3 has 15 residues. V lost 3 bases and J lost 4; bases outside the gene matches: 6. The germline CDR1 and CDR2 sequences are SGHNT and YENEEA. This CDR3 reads CASSLGQGGAETQYF. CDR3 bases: TGTGCCAGCAGCTTGGGACAGGGAGGAGCAGAGACCCAGTACTTC. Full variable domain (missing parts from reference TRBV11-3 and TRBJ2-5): EAGVVQSPRYKIIEKKQPVAFWCNPISGHNTLYWYLQNLGQGPELLIRYENEEAVDDSQLPKDRFSAERLKGVDSTLKIQPAELGDSAVYLCASSLGQGGAETQYFGPGTRLLVL.

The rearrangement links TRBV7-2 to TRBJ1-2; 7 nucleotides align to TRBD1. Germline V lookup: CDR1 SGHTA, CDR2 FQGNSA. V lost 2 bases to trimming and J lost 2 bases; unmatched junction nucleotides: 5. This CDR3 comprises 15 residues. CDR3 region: CASSLTGEVNYGYTF. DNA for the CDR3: TGTGCCAGCAGCTTAACAGGGGAGGTAAACTATGGCTACACCTTC.